This T cell receptor (beta chain) is from a study of T cells in Graves' hyperthyroidism and ophthalmopathy. Researchers amplified the TCR beta CDR3 regions from RNA transcripts. HTBI primers were used for first-round RT-PCR of the TCR CDR3. TCRdb processed the multiplex PCR reads anew with MiXCR; each CDR3 protein has one entry. The sample records about 350,000 distinct CDR3 sequences, 17% being singletons. Germline loops: CDR1 SGHAT, CDR2 FQNNGV. This CDR3 region has 14 residues. Trimming pared 0 bases from V and 4 bases from J, leaving 10 bases between. Patients aged 18 to 65 had newly diagnosed hyperthyroidism lasting under 2 months. This clonotype has at least ten counts.

The material sequenced was blood. The chain combines TRBV11-2 with TRBJ2-7, with D perhaps being TRBD1 or TRBD2 (6 bases each). This clonotype was sampled from a young woman with Graves' hyperthyroidism that later progressed to Graves' ophthalmopathy. The CDR3 loop is CASSLERGEYEQYF. CDR3 coding DNA: TGTGCCAGCAGCTTAGAGAGGGGGGAGTACGAGCAGTACTTC.